The clone carrying this TCR beta chain was observed a few times. Its antigen remains unknown. PCR amplification relied on 60 Vbeta primers (plus 13 Jbeta primers). Sequencing was performed with immunoSEQ multiplex PCR; in TCRdb, only in-frame clones are kept and a portion is missing. This sample carries around 230,000 clones, more than 70% of them seen once, and the ten largest clones take less than 0.6%. From germline, CDR1 is SGHAT and CDR2 FQNNGV. Trimming left V 3 bases short and J 5 bases short, with 14 bases between. This CDR3 comprises 14 residues. The data were obtained in a study of cytomegalovirus exposure and HLA in healthy donors. About the study: HLA-typed donors were the source of tens of millions of unique TCRs held in an early data release. Assignment to the Caucasian-associated ancestry cluster applied to over 70% of the approximately 400 genotyped donors. The study, taken as a whole, reports: Reportedly, diagnosis of cytomegalovirus status by the classifier showed high specificity and sensitivity.

V and J are TRBV11-2 and TRBJ2-7; D perhaps matches TRBD1 (6 bases). What was sequenced was PBMCs. This clonotype was sampled from a boy aged 5 to 17 in good health and CMV-seronegative. The chain's CDR3 is CASSFSGAWDEQYF. The CDR3 nucleotides are TGTGCCAGCAGCTTTTCAGGGGCCTGGGACGAGCAGTACTTC.